The 30 T cell receptor beta chains in this list originate from one sample, sequenced in a study of beta chain features in type 1 diabetes. Reverse transcription of all isolated RNA meant that expressed TCRB transcripts were sequenced. Produced via immunoSEQ multiplex PCR; TCRdb's table is partial and in-frame only. The table records 250,000 to 400,000 clones, 14% of them present only once. Input material: central memory CD4+ T cells from blood. All receptors come from a man aged 30 to 39 in good health.

This clone has a handful of counts. The chain is built from TRBV7-2 and TRBJ1-2, with 11 bases fitting TRBD1. The trim removed 5 bases at V and 4 bases at J, leaving 6 bases unmatched. Germline CDR1 SGHTA, CDR2 FQGNSA. There are 15 residues in the CDR3. CDR3 amino acids: CASSAPGQGVYGYTF. The DNA for the CDR3 is TGTGCCAGCAGCGCACCGGGACAGGGGGTCTATGGCTACACCTTC.

This chain uses TRBV5-1 with TRBJ2-2, with TRBD2 matching over 9 bases. The length of the CDR3 is 18 residues. Looked up from germline, CDR1 is SGHRS and CDR2 is YFSETQ. The junction had 6 bases not matched to a gene; V was cut back by 0 bases and J by 0 bases. In DNA form, the CDR3 reads TGCGCCAGCAGCTTGGGGGGCCTAGCGGGAACGAACACCGGGGAGCTGTTTTTT. Encoded protein: CASSLGGLAGTNTGELFF.

This clone has a handful of counts. The CDR3 loop is CASSLAVGGRANEKLFF. The CDR3 DNA is TGTGCCAGCAGCCTAGCCGTAGGGGGGAGGGCTAATGAAAAACTGTTTTTT. The chain combines TRBV9 with TRBJ1-4; weak D call: TRBD1 (6 bases). The V end was cut by 4 bases, the J end by 3 bases, with 19 bases between. The V gene's germline CDR1 is SGDLS and CDR2 YYNGEE. The CDR3 covers 17 residues. The full variable domain, in which reference TRBV9 and TRBJ1-4 provide the parts outside the CDR3, is DSGVTQTPKHLITATGQRVTLRCSPRSGDLSVYWYQQSLDQGLQFLIQYYNGEERAKGNILERFSAQQFPDLHSELNLSSLELGDSALYFCASSLAVGGRANEKLFFGSGTQLSVL.

This clone was observed a handful of times. This sequence joins TRBV5-1 and TRBJ2-5; possible D gene TRBD2, 6 bases. CDR1 SGHRS and CDR2 YFSETQ come from the germline V gene. Deletions cut 0 bases from V and 2 bases from J, with 11 bases between. CDR3 size: 15 residues. CDR3 sequence: CASSLGRAGQETQYF. CDR3 nucleotide sequence: TGCGCCAGCAGCTTGGGGCGAGCGGGTCAAGAGACCCAGTACTTC.

V and J are TRBV15 and TRBJ2-2; 9 bases match TRBD2. The CDR3 runs 16 residues. The ends lost 1 base at V and 7 bases at J; junction bases unmatched: 7. Germline CDR1 LNHNV, CDR2 YYDKDF (reference sequence). The CDR3 loop reads CATSRGLAGSHGELFF. Written as DNA, the CDR3 is TGTGCCACCAGCAGAGGCCTAGCGGGGTCCCACGGGGAGCTGTTTTTT.

This clone was seen only a few times. The same CDR3 can be traced to other DNA sequences in this sample. The chain links TRBV6-1 to TRBJ1-5, with 9 bases matching TRBD1. CDR3 size: 14 residues. Germline V CDR1 and CDR2: MNHNS, SASEGT. The V gene end was trimmed by 5 bases and the J gene end by 4 bases; junction bases not matched to a gene: 3. CDR3 DNA: TGTGCCAGCAGTCCGGACAGGGGAAATCAGCCCCAGCATTTT. It is translated as CASSPDRGNQPQHF.

This clone was observed a handful of times. The chain carries TRBV2 and TRBJ1-6; D not resolved. Germline V CDR1 and CDR2: SNHLY, FYNNEI. This CDR3 comprises 14 residues. V was clipped by 8 bases and J by 1 base, with 9 bases between them. DNA of the CDR3: TGTGCCAGCTCCCCCGAATCCTATAATTCACCCCTCCACTTT. Its translation: CASSPESYNSPLHF.

At least ten counts were recorded for this clone. The rearrangement joins TRBV27 to TRBJ2-5; weak D call: TRBD1 (5 bases). The V end lost 4 bases, the J end lost 9 bases, and 12 bases lay between the germline ends. Germline CDR1 and CDR2: MNHEY and SMNVEV (reference sequence). This CDR3 has 12 amino acids. The CDR3 coding sequence is TGTGCCAGCAGTTCGCCTCAGGGTGCCCAGTACTTC. This encodes CASSSPQGAQYF.

This clone was seen a handful of times. V usage is TRBV28 and J usage is TRBJ2-7; D tentatively fits TRBD1 or TRBD2 (5 bases each). The CDR3 consists of 14 residues. With 4 bases removed from V and 2 bases from J, the gap between germline ends came to 12 bases. Germline V gene sequence: CDR1 MDHEN, CDR2 SYDVKM. CDR3 sequence: CASSSGTGPYEQYV. The CDR3 DNA reads as TGTGCCAGCAGTTCAGGGACCGGCCCCTACGAGCAGTACGTC.

This clone occurred many times. V is TRBV7-2 and J is TRBJ2-5; D unclear. CDR3 length: 12 amino acids. Germline V gene sequence: CDR1 SGHTA, CDR2 FQGNSA. V was pared by 4 bases and J by 5 bases, with 8 bases between. CDR3 region: CASSWHEETQYF. The CDR3 DNA reads TGTGCCAGCAGCTGGCACGAGGAGACCCAGTACTTC. The complete variable domain, with remaining parts taken from reference TRBV7-2 and TRBJ2-5, reads GAGVSQSPSNKVTEKGKDVELRCDPISGHTALYWYRQSLGQGLEFLIYFQGNSAPDKSGLPSDRFSAERTGGSVSTLTIQRTQQEDSAVYLCASSWHEETQYFGPGTRLLVL.

The chain has TRBV6-6 and TRBJ2-7, with D tentatively TRBD1 or TRBD2 (5 bases each). The CDR3 consists of 15 residues. The germline V gene encodes CDR1 MNHNY and CDR2 SVGAGI (reference sequence). Trimming cost V 8 bases and J 0 bases, with 17 bases left between them. The CDR3 protein is CASGTGAGSSYEQYV. The CDR3 bases are TGTGCCAGCGGCACCGGGGCAGGGAGCTCCTACGAGCAGTACGTC.

V and J are TRBV27 and TRBJ1-5, with D perhaps matching TRBD1 (5 bases). Trimming took off 5 bases at V and 3 bases at J, with 11 bases between the two ends. CDR1 and CDR2 from the germline V gene are MNHEY and SMNVEV (reference sequence). CDR3 length: 14 residues. CDR3 DNA sequence: TGTGCCAGCAGTCAGAGGGGCGTCAATCAGCCCCAGCATTTT. Protein product: CASSQRGVNQPQHF.

The gene calls are TRBV7-7 and TRBJ2-7; TRBD2 matches at 9 bases. CDR3 size: 15 residues. CDR1 SSHAT and CDR2 FNYEAQ come from the germline V gene (reference sequence). The V and J ends lost 4 bases and 2 bases, in that order; junction bases with no gene match: 6. The CDR3 DNA reads as TGTGCCAGCAGCTCCGGGACTAGCTTTCCCTACGAGCAGTACGTC. Its translation: CASSSGTSFPYEQYV.

In this sample, this clone turned up a few times. The chain joins TRBV10-3 to TRBJ1-1; weak D call: TRBD1 (5 bases). Trimming cost V 0 bases and J 1 base, with 9 bases left between them. There are 15 residues in the CDR3. Germline V lookup: CDR1 ENHRY, CDR2 SYGVKD. The CDR3 coding sequence is TGTGCCATCAGTGAGTCCAGACAGCGGAACACTGAAGCTTTCTTT. Amino acids: CAISESRQRNTEAFF.

This sequence joins TRBV30 and TRBJ2-5, with a tentative D call TRBD1 (6 bases). Germline V CDR1 and CDR2: GTSNPN, SVGIG (reference sequence). This CDR3 is built from 13 residues. Trimming took 2 bases from V and 5 from J, leaving 12 bases between them. DNA for the CDR3: TGTGCCTGGAGTAATCAACAGGGTGAGACCCAGTACTTC. The encoded protein is CAWSNQQGETQYF.

The chain couples TRBV10-2 to TRBJ1-1; no firm D call. The germline V gene encodes CDR1 WSHSY and CDR2 SAAADI. Between the trimmed V and J ends, which lost 5 bases and 1 base, there was a span of 8 bases. This CDR3 has 13 residues. The chain's CDR3 is CASSPQGNTEAFF. CDR3 DNA sequence: TGCGCCAGCAGTCCCCAAGGGAACACTGAAGCTTTCTTT.

The V call is TRBV4-1, the J call TRBJ2-3, with TRBD2 matching over 7 bases. V trimming: 2 bases; J trimming: 4 bases; junction bases outside the gene matches: 3. Germline CDR1 MGHRA, CDR2 YSYEKL. This CDR3 contains 14 residues. This CDR3 reads CASSQRTSADTQYF. The CDR3 nucleotides are TGCGCCAGCAGCCAACGTACTAGCGCAGATACGCAGTATTTT.

The table lists this clone with many counts. This rearrangement joins TRBV19 to TRBJ2-7; no clear D. CDR3 length equals 14 residues. Germline lookup yields CDR1 LNHDA and CDR2 SQIVND (reference sequence). With 3 bases removed from V and 6 bases from J, the gap between germline ends came to 15 bases. The CDR3 loop reads CASSMIDGSGEQYF. CDR3 coding DNA: TGTGCCAGTAGTATGATCGACGGATCAGGCGAGCAGTACTTC.

This clone was observed a few times. The chain has TRBV18 and TRBJ2-7; no definite D call. The CDR3 contains 11 residues. Germline V gene sequence: CDR1 KGHSH, CDR2 LQKENI. The ends were cut back, 3 bases at V and 7 bases at J, with 7 bases in the middle. CDR3 in amino acids: CASSPETEQYF. The CDR3 DNA reads TGTGCCAGCTCACCCGAAACAGAGCAGTACTTC. The full variable domain, rest sourced from reference TRBV18 and TRBJ2-7, is NAGVMQNPRHLVRRRGQEARLRCSPMKGHSHVYWYRQLPEEGLKFMVYLQKENIIDESGMPKERFSAEFPKEGPSILRIQQVVRGDSAAYFCASSPETEQYFGPGTRLTVT.

The sample holds a few counts of this clone. The chain recombines TRBV14 with TRBJ2-2; TRBD2 is a possible D gene (6 bases). The CDR3 loop spans 13 amino acids. CDR1 is SGHDN, CDR2 FVKESK, per germline. Trimming took off 3 bases at V and 8 bases at J, with 10 bases between the two ends. The CDR3: CASSHPGRGELFF. CDR3 nucleotide sequence: TGTGCCAGCAGCCATCCTGGGAGGGGGGAGCTGTTTTTT.

The gene calls are TRBV5-1 and TRBJ1-1; D not certain. In germline, CDR1 is SGHRS, CDR2 YFSETQ. V lost 4 bases and J 1 base, leaving 14 bases between the germline ends. The CDR3 extends over 15 amino acids. The CDR3 region is CASSVRVGRNTEAFF. In nucleotides, the CDR3 is TGCGCCAGCAGCGTGAGGGTGGGCAGGAACACTGAAGCTTTCTTT.

The rearrangement links TRBV5-1 to TRBJ2-3; 9 bases fit TRBD2. V trimming: 3 bases; J trimming: 4 bases; junction bases outside the gene matches: 9. The CDR3 runs to 16 residues. Germline V gene sequence: CDR1 SGHRS, CDR2 YFSETQ. The CDR3 reads CASSSGAGGRSDTQYF. As DNA, the CDR3 is TGCGCCAGCAGCTCGGGAGCGGGAGGACGGTCAGATACGCAGTATTTT.

This clone turned up a few times. The rearrangement links TRBV4-3 to TRBJ2-4; no clear D gene. The CDR3 totals 16 residues. V was pared by 0 bases and J by 0 bases, with 9 bases between. Per the germline V gene, CDR1 is LGHNA and CDR2 is YSLEER. The CDR3 DNA follows: TGCGCCAGCAGCCAAGATCCATCATTAGCCAAAAACATTCAGTACTTC. This translates into CASSQDPSLAKNIQYF.

The rearrangement joins TRBV7-6 to TRBJ1-1; D is undetermined. Germline-derived CDR1 and CDR2 are SGHVS and FNYEAQ. With 4 bases removed from V and 3 bases from J, the gap between germline ends came to 6 bases. The length of the CDR3 is 12 residues. DNA for the CDR3: TGTGCCAGCAGCTCCTATTACACTGAAGCTTTCTTT. It translates to CASSSYYTEAFF.

The chain carries TRBV5-4 and TRBJ2-1; a possible D gene is TRBD2 (5 bases). V was shortened by 5 bases and J by 10 bases, with 22 bases between the two germline ends. The CDR3 covers 15 residues. From germline, CDR1 is SGHNT and CDR2 YYREEE (reference sequence). For the CDR3, the DNA is TGTGCCAGCAGTCCGGCGGGTACATCCCAACGGGAGCAGTTCTTC. Amino acid sequence: CASSPAGTSQREQFF.

This clone was recorded a few times. This chain links TRBV7-3 with TRBJ2-1; 9 nucleotides align to TRBD2. The CDR3 consists of 15 residues. The V segment lost 4 bases and the J segment 2 bases; nucleotides outside the gene matches: 3. Germline values: CDR1 SGHTA, CDR2 FQGTGA. The CDR3 DNA reads as TGTGCCAGCAGCTCCGTAGCGGGAGCCTACAATGAGCAGTTCTTC. This translates into CASSSVAGAYNEQFF.

V gene TRBV7-2 combines with J gene TRBJ1-5; TRBD1 might be the D (6 bases). Trimming removed 4 bases at V and 6 bases at J, with 10 bases between. The CDR3 spans 13 residues. Per germline, CDR1 SGHTA and CDR2 FQGNSA. The CDR3 DNA sequence: TGTGCCAGCAGCTCCCCACAGGGTCAGCCCCAGCATTTT. It yields the protein CASSSPQGQPQHF.

The V call is TRBV4-3, the J call TRBJ1-1; no clear D. The CDR3 has 12 residues. Trimming removed 1 base at V and 11 bases at J, with 11 bases between. CDR1 and CDR2 (germline): LGHNA, YSLEER. CDR3 protein: CASSQVVGWAFF. In nucleotides, the CDR3 is TGCGCCAGCAGCCAAGTAGTGGGGTGGGCTTTCTTT.

This chain links TRBV7-2 with TRBJ1-1; D is undetermined. The germline gives CDR1 SGHTA, CDR2 FQGNSA. This CDR3 contains 13 residues. Deletions cut 0 bases from V and 8 bases from J, with 10 bases between. The CDR3, as DNA: TGTGCCAGCAGCTTAGCACGACCTACAGAAGCTTTCTTT. Encoded protein: CASSLARPTEAFF.

This chain connects TRBV5-5 to TRBJ2-7; 7 bases fit TRBD2. The V and J ends lost 2 bases and 4 bases, in that order; junction bases with no gene match: 6. This CDR3 spans 14 amino acids. Germline values: CDR1 SGHKS, CDR2 YYEKEE (reference sequence). The CDR3 spells CASSFQTGGYEQYF. The CDR3 DNA sequence: TGTGCCAGCAGCTTTCAAACGGGGGGATACGAGCAGTACTTC.